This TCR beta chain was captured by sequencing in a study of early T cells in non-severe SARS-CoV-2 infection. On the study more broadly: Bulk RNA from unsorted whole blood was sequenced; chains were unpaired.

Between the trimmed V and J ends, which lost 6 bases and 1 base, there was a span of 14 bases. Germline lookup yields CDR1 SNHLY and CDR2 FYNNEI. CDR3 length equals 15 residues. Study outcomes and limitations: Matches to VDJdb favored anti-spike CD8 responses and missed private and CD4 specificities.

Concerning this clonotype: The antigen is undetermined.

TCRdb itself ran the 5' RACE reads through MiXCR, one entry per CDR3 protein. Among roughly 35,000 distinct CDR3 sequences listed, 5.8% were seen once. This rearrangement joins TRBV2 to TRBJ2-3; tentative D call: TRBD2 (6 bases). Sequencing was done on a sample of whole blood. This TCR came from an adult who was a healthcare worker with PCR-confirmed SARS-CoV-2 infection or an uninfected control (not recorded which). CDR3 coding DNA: TGTGCCAGCAGCCCCGGAGGGGCCGGCACAGATACGCAGTATTTT. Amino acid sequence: CASSPGGAGTDTQYF. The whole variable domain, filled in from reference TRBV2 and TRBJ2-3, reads EPEVTQTPSHQVTQMGQEVILRCVPISNHLYFYWYRQILGQKVEFLVSFYNNEISEKSEIFDDQFSVERPDGSNFTLKIRSTKLEDSAMYFCASSPGGAGTDTQYFGPGTRLTVL.